Included here is one T cell receptor (beta chain) sequence, with context. The entry originates in a study of blood T cell repertoires in COVID-19. Per the original methods: Estimation of nucleated cell counts relied on the amplification of reference gene primers. Only in-frame clones appear in the TCRdb table, and some are missing; sequencing was by immunoSEQ multiplex PCR. The DNA gave D and trimming, while V, J and clone size come from that table. The data show a few hundred thousand clones, with over 80% seen just once and more than 1% held by the top ten. V lost 4 bases and J lost 3, with 6 bases in between. Germline loops: CDR1 SEHNR, CDR2 FQNEAQ (reference sequence). The CDR3 covers 13 residues. Those enrolled, adults aged roughly 18 to 100 years, came from roughly 22 US areas. The study assigned cohorts using participant-reported clinical history.

This sequence originates from a human donor in a cohort exposed to, infected with or recovered from COVID-19 (not recorded which). The donor label of this sample is uncertain. The sample comprised PBMCs or T cells enriched from blood (not recorded which). The chain combines TRBV7-9 with TRBJ1-4; D gene unclear. The CDR3 loop is CASSSGSNEKLFF. The DNA of the CDR3 is TGTGCCAGCAGCTCGGGGTCTAATGAAAAACTGTTTTTT. The variable domain in full, completed from reference TRBV7-9 and TRBJ1-4, reads DTGVSQNPRHKITKRGQNVTFRCDPISEHNRLYWYRQTLGQGPEFLTYFQNEAQLEKSRLLSDRFSAERPKGSFSTLEIQRTEQGDSAMYLCASSSGSNEKLFFGSGTQLSVL.